This T cell receptor beta chain derives from a study of identical twins. TCRdb reprocessed the 5' RACE reads via MiXCR and lists one record per CDR3 protein. The repertoire holds approximately 500,000 distinct CDR3 sequences, with roughly 15% as singletons. This same sample was also taken into another study, of yellow fever vaccine responses in identical twins.

Material: CD4+ T cells sorted from blood. This clonotype originated in a woman between 18 and 29 years old in good health.

CDR3 coding DNA: TGTGCCAGCAGCCCGCTGGACAGTAGAGAGACCCAGTACTTC. This codes for CASSPLDSRETQYF. This chain connects TRBV14 to TRBJ2-5, with D possibly being TRBD1 (6 bases). V lost 4 bases, J lost 4 bases, and 13 bases lay in between. Germline V gene sequence: CDR1 SGHDN, CDR2 FVKESK. The CDR3 runs to 14 residues.